Listed below are T cell receptor beta chains from one sample, sequenced in a study of OX40 agonist ivuxolimab in advanced cancers. TCRdb's table, derived via immunoSEQ multiplex PCR, lists solely in-frame clones and lacks some. The sample comprises about 61,000 clones, around 87% of which are singletons, and about 1.2% rests with the top ten. The source was CD4+ or CD8+ T cells sorted from blood, collected in a trial of the OX40 agonist ivuxolimab. These receptors originate from an adult with an advanced solid tumor such as melanoma, head and neck, liver or kidney cancer. CDR3s include the opening cysteine and the closing phenylalanine or tryptophan. The order of the fields is CDR3 protein, CDR3 DNA, J gene, clone size, D gene, CDR3 length, V gene. D genes are given only for firm matches. For some rows the clone size is stated as once, few or many, or as a class when expanded; others skip it.

CASTYGGLTYEQYF | TGTGCCAGCACCTATGGGGGGCTTACCTACGAGCAGTACTTC | TRBJ2-7 | NA | NA | 14 | TRBV6-1
CASSEAWGYREWGRGAGNTIYF | TGTGCCAGCAGTGAAGCGTGGGGCTACCGGGAATGGGGACGAGGAGCTGGAAACACCATATATTTT | TRBJ1-3 | few | NA | 22 | TRBV6-1
CASSPGQGGQPQHF | TGTGCCAGCAGTCCCGGACAGGGCGGTCAGCCCCAGCATTTT | TRBJ1-5 | once | TRBD1 | 14 | TRBV28
CASSIDARLISYYGYTF | TGTGCCAGTAGTATAGACGCGCGCCTCATTTCGTACTATGGCTACACCTTC | TRBJ1-2 | NA | NA | 17 | TRBV19
CASSYRQEAFF | TGTGCCAGCAGTTATCGACAGGAGGCTTTCTTT | TRBJ1-1 | NA | NA | 11 | TRBV6-5
CASREQPLEGHEQYF | TGTGCCAGCCGGGAGCAACCCTTGGAAGGACACGAGCAGTACTTC | TRBJ2-7 | NA | NA | 15 | TRBV27
CASRQQGNEQFF | TGCGCCAGCAGGCAACAGGGGAATGAGCAGTTCTTC | TRBJ2-1 | NA | TRBD1 | 12 | TRBV5-1
CATSEYRGRGGYTF | TGTGCCACCAGCGAATACAGGGGGCGCGGTGGCTACACCTTC | TRBJ1-2 | NA | TRBD1 | 14 | TRBV15
CASSRQGALVSGYTF | TGTGCCAGCAGCAGACAGGGGGCGCTGGTCAGCGGCTACACCTTC | TRBJ1-2 | NA | TRBD1 | 15 | TRBV11-2
CASSKRDSSYEQYF | TGCGCCAGCAGTAAACGGGACAGCTCCTACGAGCAGTACTTC | TRBJ2-7 | NA | TRBD1 | 14 | TRBV5-1
CASSRQSVQETQYF | TGCGCCAGCAGCCGACAGAGCGTGCAAGAGACCCAGTACTTC | TRBJ2-5 | NA | NA | 14 | TRBV5-1
CASSYSAGHRYEQYF | TGTGCCAGCAGTTACTCGGCGGGACACCGCTACGAGCAGTACTTC | TRBJ2-7 | NA | NA | 15 | TRBV6-5
CAWSVRDLMGTEAFF | TGTGCCTGGAGTGTACGGGACTTAATGGGGACTGAAGCTTTCTTT | TRBJ1-1 | NA | NA | 15 | TRBV30
CASRSPGYGEKLFF | TGTGCCAGCAGATCTCCAGGGTATGGTGAAAAACTGTTTTTT | TRBJ1-4 | NA | NA | 14 | TRBV6-5
CASSPGVGEKLFF | TGTGCCAGCAGTCCGGGAGTTGGGGAAAAACTGTTTTTT | TRBJ1-4 | NA | NA | 13 | TRBV6-1
CASSLDRGMNTEAFF | TGTGCCAGCAGTTTAGATAGGGGTATGAACACTGAAGCTTTCTTT | TRBJ1-1 | NA | NA | 15 | TRBV27
CASSWTGGLDRGETQYF | TGTGCCAGCAGCTGGACAGGGGGATTGGATCGGGGCGAGACCCAGTACTTC | TRBJ2-5 | NA | TRBD1 | 17 | TRBV7-9
CASSSFGLAVSTDTQYF | TGTGCCAGCAGCTCGTTTGGACTAGCGGTTAGCACAGATACGCAGTATTTT | TRBJ2-3 | NA | TRBD2 | 17 | TRBV5-4
CASSLNGGGEKLFF | TGTGCCAGCAGCTTAAATGGCGGAGGGGAAAAACTGTTTTTT | TRBJ1-4 | NA | NA | 14 | TRBV7-3
CASSYSGQGPYEQYF | TGTGCCAGCAGTTACTCTGGACAGGGACCCTACGAGCAGTACTTC | TRBJ2-7 | NA | TRBD1 | 15 | TRBV6-5
CASSEGGNTIYF | TGCGCCAGCAGTGAAGGTGGAAACACCATATATTTT | TRBJ1-3 | NA | NA | 12 | TRBV10-2
CASGFGAVEAFF | TGTGCTAGTGGTTTCGGAGCGGTTGAAGCTTTCTTT | TRBJ1-1 | NA | NA | 12 | TRBV12-5
CASSQYTGHEGVANYGYTF | TGCGCCAGCAGCCAGTACACAGGGCACGAAGGGGTAGCTAACTATGGCTACACCTTC | TRBJ1-2 | NA | NA | 19 | TRBV4-1
CASSLGRGRTTNYGYTF | TGTGCCAGCTCACTTGGTCGGGGGAGGACAACTAACTATGGCTACACCTTC | TRBJ1-2 | NA | NA | 17 | TRBV18
CASSLVGRGNNEKLFF | TGTGCCAGCAGCTTAGTGGGGAGAGGGAATAATGAAAAACTGTTTTTT | TRBJ1-4 | NA | NA | 16 | TRBV5-6
CAWSGHTGELFF | TGTGCCTGGAGTGGCCACACCGGGGAGCTGTTTTTT | TRBJ2-2 | NA | NA | 12 | TRBV30
CASSLLIQETQYF | TGTGCCAGCTCCCTGTTGATCCAAGAGACCCAGTACTTC | TRBJ2-5 | once | NA | 13 | TRBV18
CASRPGDYNSPLHF | TGTGCCAGTCGCCCAGGGGACTATAATTCACCCCTCCACTTT | TRBJ1-6 | NA | NA | 14 | TRBV6-5
CASGPTSGEGTDTQYF | TGCGCCAGCGGCCCGACTAGCGGGGAGGGTACAGATACGCAGTATTTT | TRBJ2-3 | NA | TRBD2 | 16 | TRBV5-1
CASSEGQGGGYTF | TGTGCCAGCAGTGAAGGACAGGGCGGGGGCTACACCTTC | TRBJ1-2 | NA | TRBD1 | 13 | TRBV6-1
CATRQGRGQETQYF | TGTGCCACACGGCAGGGTAGGGGACAAGAGACCCAGTACTTC | TRBJ2-5 | NA | NA | 14 | TRBV2
CASSPDRGSTDTQYF | TGTGCCAGCAGTCCGGACAGGGGAAGCACAGATACGCAGTATTTT | TRBJ2-3 | once | TRBD1 | 15 | TRBV6-5
CATSRGVAGESRMIQETQYF | TGTGCCACCAGCAGAGGGGTTGCCGGGGAATCACGCATGATACAAGAGACCCAGTACTTC | TRBJ2-5 | NA | NA | 20 | TRBV15